Included here is one T cell receptor beta chain sequence, with context. This sample was included in a study of blood T cell repertoires in COVID-19. The CDR3 extends over 14 amino acids. Trimming at V came to 5 bases and at J to 5 bases, leaving 4 bases not matched to a gene. Germline-derived CDR1 and CDR2 are SSHAT and FNYEAQ (reference sequence). Participant ages covered about 18 to 100 years across 24 US areas. Cohort placement rested on clinical history that participants reported themselves. What the recovered Cohort 3 donors had was two negative PCRs, clearance, or symptom resolution. Original processing methods: The authors estimated nucleated cell counts from reference gene primer amplification. Only in-frame clones appear in the TCRdb table, and some are missing; sequencing was by immunoSEQ multiplex PCR. V, J and clone size reflect that table, while D and trimming were determined from the DNA. This sample carries a few hundred thousand clones, about 79% of them seen once, and the ten largest clones take about 3.3%.

This chain connects TRBV7-7 to TRBJ2-2, with 8 bases matching TRBD1. Sequences were obtained from PBMCs or T cells enriched from blood (not recorded which). The receptor comes from an older woman who had recovered from COVID-19. The CDR3 loop is CASSPTGATGELFF. For the CDR3, the DNA is TGTGCCAGCAGCCCGACAGGGGCGACCGGGGAGCTGTTTTTT.